Listed below are T cell receptor beta chains from one sample, sequenced in a study of T-cell memory formation after mild COVID-19. TCRdb re-derived calls from the 5' RACE reads in MiXCR, one entry per CDR3 protein. Among under 110,000 distinct CDR3 sequences listed, around 12% were seen once. The specimen was PBMCs or a T cell subset sorted from them (not recorded which). These receptors came from an adult woman who had mild COVID-19 (a few samples of this study predate the infection). Cell type and time point are not known. CDR3s leave out the opening cysteine and the closing phenylalanine or tryptophan. The order of the fields is clone size, V gene, CDR3 protein. Rows give clone size only sometimes, using once, few, many, or a class for an expanded clone.

>few|TRBV7-9
ASSPTIDPTNEQF
>many|TRBV7-6
ASSFTGAGRAF
>few|TRBV7-9
ASSARLAGSTDTQY
>few|TRBV9
ASSVVEPDGEQF
>many|TRBV7-8
ASSLGDRTILSYEQY
>-|TRBV20-1
SAVPFRETANTGELF
>-|TRBV24-1
ATSKGMNTEAF
>many|TRBV7-9
ASSFAFMNTEAF
>-|TRBV7-2
ASSLSQGLFHEQY
>few|TRBV25-1
ASSAGQEAF
>few|TRBV25-1
ASSGEGPIEDGYT
>many|TRBV4-2
ASSQDLRAGELF
>-|TRBV29-1
SAGQDLN
>-|TRBV3-1
ASSQGDRSSYNEQF
>-|TRBV4-3
ASSQRGRGFFTGELF
>few|TRBV13
ASSFRDAASSYEQY
>-|TRBV9
ASSVSDRGYTEAF
>-|TRBV13
ASSRKGDTQY
>-|TRBV13
ASSLRDPGQF
>many|TRBV20-1
SARGGGPRIDTQY
>few|TRBV15
ATSTPPAEAEDTQY
>few|TRBV6-5
ASRQSGLAELNSPYNEQF
>many|TRBV29-1
SVSGANTDTQY
>few|TRBV7-8
ASSNGWDREGRQETQY
>-|TRBV5-1
ASELGTGELF